This T cell receptor beta chain was sequenced for a study of blood T cell repertoires in COVID-19. As for the study in general: COVID-19 samples collected from the United States, Italy and Spain covered acute and convalescent phases.

The assay was immunoSEQ multiplex PCR, and TCRdb's table has in-frame clones only and misses some. Of approximately 230,000 clones listed, 80% to 95% are singletons. CDR1 is WSHSY and CDR2 is SAAADI in the germline V gene. Trimming left V 0 bases short and J 7 bases short, with 7 bases between. The length of the CDR3 is 14 residues. Grouping used clinical history reported by participants in a survey and questionnaire. The J gene is TRBJ1-6, the V gene TRBV10-2; D unresolved. The sample taken for sequencing was PBMCs or T cells enriched from blood (not recorded which). The sequence was collected from a woman aged 18-29 years who had recovered from COVID-19. The CDR3 reads CASSESSLNSPLHF. CDR3 sequence (DNA): TGCGCCAGCAGTGAGTCGAGCCTGAATTCACCCCTCCACTTT.